A selection of T cell receptor beta chains follows, all from one sample in a study of shared clonotypes between healthy human individuals. Only in-frame clones appear in the TCRdb table, and some are missing; sequencing was by immunoSEQ multiplex PCR. This table holds around 2,000,000 clones, about 95% found once. The specimen sequenced was naive CD8+ T cells sorted from blood. The receptors come from a man in his late teens or twenties in good health. Each CDR3 is given without its conserved first and last residue.

J gene: TRBJ2-7; V gene: TRBV4-1; CDR3 protein: ASSPLSGRSSYEQY
J gene: TRBJ2-7; V gene: TRBV7-8; CDR3 protein: ASVGWVQSSYEQY
J gene: TRBJ1-1; V gene: TRBV5-1; CDR3 protein: ASSLERGVEAF
J gene: TRBJ1-1; V gene: TRBV4-3; CDR3 protein: ASSQDGTADTEAF
J gene: TRBJ1-1; V gene: TRBV10-1; CDR3 protein: ASSESSRTGFPEAF
J gene: TRBJ2-4; V gene: TRBV7-9; CDR3 protein: ASSLPNQDPGIQY
J gene: TRBJ2-3; V gene: TRBV14; CDR3 protein: ASSQTGQGWADTQY
J gene: TRBJ1-2; V gene: TRBV27; CDR3 protein: ASSKLEPRQGPDGYT
J gene: TRBJ2-5; V gene: TRBV18; CDR3 protein: ASSPTRGTGEETQY
J gene: TRBJ1-2; V gene: TRBV29-1; CDR3 protein: SVGTAIDYGYT
J gene: TRBJ2-7; V gene: TRBV27; CDR3 protein: ASSLRMVSGDFSYEQY
J gene: TRBJ2-7; V gene: TRBV6-5; CDR3 protein: ASSCGRSFYEQY
J gene: TRBJ1-6; V gene: TRBV28; CDR3 protein: ASSFSRAVYNSPLH
J gene: TRBJ2-7; V gene: TRBV9; CDR3 protein: ASSAGTGGSYEQY
J gene: TRBJ1-1; V gene: TRBV5-1; CDR3 protein: ASSLLGAEAF
J gene: TRBJ2-7; V gene: TRBV19; CDR3 protein: ASSHPGTSYEQY
J gene: TRBJ1-4; V gene: TRBV7-9; CDR3 protein: ASSHWVGGTNEKLF
J gene: TRBJ2-1; V gene: TRBV6-5; CDR3 protein: ASSYSSPGNEQF
J gene: TRBJ2-7; V gene: TRBV27; CDR3 protein: ASSLSEAGPSYEQY
J gene: TRBJ2-7; V gene: TRBV4-1; CDR3 protein: ASSQDGPAYEQY
J gene: TRBJ1-2; V gene: TRBV7-9; CDR3 protein: ASSPAGTGAYGYT
J gene: TRBJ2-5; V gene: TRBV27; CDR3 protein: ASGGAGSTVKTQY
J gene: TRBJ1-2; V gene: TRBV30; CDR3 protein: AWSQTGAEGYT
J gene: TRBJ1-1; V gene: TRBV27; CDR3 protein: ASSSYPGTANTEAF
J gene: TRBJ2-1; V gene: TRBV5-5; CDR3 protein: ASSWTGGNYNEQF
J gene: TRBJ1-2; V gene: TRBV7-2; CDR3 protein: ASSSDRGFRDGYT
J gene: TRBJ1-4; V gene: TRBV6-6; CDR3 protein: ASSSWDLEKLF
J gene: TRBJ1-2; V gene: TRBV4-1; CDR3 protein: ASSQGTKYGYT
J gene: TRBJ2-3; V gene: TRBV27; CDR3 protein: ASSLSREGLVTDTQY
J gene: TRBJ2-5; V gene: TRBV28; CDR3 protein: ASRGQDAGETQY
J gene: TRBJ1-1; V gene: TRBV9; CDR3 protein: ASSATEVRKLGNTEAF
J gene: TRBJ2-7; V gene: TRBV7-9; CDR3 protein: ASSPRDIYYEQY
J gene: TRBJ2-4; V gene: TRBV28; CDR3 protein: ASSVQGLAGDIQY
J gene: TRBJ2-7; V gene: TRBV6-1; CDR3 protein: ASRLVTGVSNEQY
J gene: TRBJ2-7; V gene: TRBV6-5; CDR3 protein: ASSYSRGNEQY
J gene: TRBJ2-2; V gene: TRBV9; CDR3 protein: ASSVVGSANTGELF
J gene: TRBJ2-6; V gene: TRBV19; CDR3 protein: ASSINPLSGANVLT
J gene: TRBJ2-7; V gene: TRBV7-9; CDR3 protein: ASSPTPGGDEQY
J gene: TRBJ2-3; V gene: TRBV4-1; CDR3 protein: ASSPHSSGPSTDTQY
J gene: TRBJ1-3; V gene: TRBV28; CDR3 protein: ASSLRSGAIIGNTIY